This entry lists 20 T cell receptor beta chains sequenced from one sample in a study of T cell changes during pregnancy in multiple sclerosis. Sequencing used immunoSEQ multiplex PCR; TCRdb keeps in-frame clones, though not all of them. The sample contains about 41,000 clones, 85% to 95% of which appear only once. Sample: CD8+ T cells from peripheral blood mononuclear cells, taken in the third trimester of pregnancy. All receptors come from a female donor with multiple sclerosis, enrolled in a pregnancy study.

CDR3 DNA: TGTGCCAGCAGCGTTGGTGCTAGCGGGAGGGCCGGGGTCACCGGGGAGCTGTTTTTT. Its translation is CASSVGASGRAGVTGELFF. This chain links TRBV9 with TRBJ2-2; TRBD2 aligns across 12 bases. V dropped 2 bases and J dropped 4; count of bases not matched to a gene: 12. The CDR3 is 19 residues long. Germline V CDR1 and CDR2: SGDLS, YYNGEE.

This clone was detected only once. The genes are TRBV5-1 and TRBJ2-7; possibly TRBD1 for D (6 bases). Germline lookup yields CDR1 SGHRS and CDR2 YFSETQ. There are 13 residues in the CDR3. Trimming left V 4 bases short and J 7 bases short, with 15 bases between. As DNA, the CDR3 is TGCGCCAGCAGCCGGACAGTCCCCGATGAGCAGTACTTC. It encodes CASSRTVPDEQYF.

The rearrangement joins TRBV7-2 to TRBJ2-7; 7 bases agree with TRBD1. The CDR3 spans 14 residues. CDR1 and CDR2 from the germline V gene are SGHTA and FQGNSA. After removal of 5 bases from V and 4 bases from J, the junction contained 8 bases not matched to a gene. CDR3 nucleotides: TGTGCCAGCAGCCATAACAGGGGATCTTACGAGCAGTACTTC. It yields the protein CASSHNRGSYEQYF.

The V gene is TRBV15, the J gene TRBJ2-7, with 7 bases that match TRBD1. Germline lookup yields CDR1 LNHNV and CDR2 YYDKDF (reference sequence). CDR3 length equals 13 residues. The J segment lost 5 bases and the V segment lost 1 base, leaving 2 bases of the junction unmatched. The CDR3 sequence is CATSRGQGNEQYF. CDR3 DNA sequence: TGTGCCACCAGCAGAGGACAGGGTAACGAGCAGTACTTC. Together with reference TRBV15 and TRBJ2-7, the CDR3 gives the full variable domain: DAMVIQNPRYQVTQFGKPVTLSCSQTLNHNVMYWYQQKSSQAPKLLFHYYDKDFNNEADTPDNFQSRRPNTSFCFLDIRSPGLGDTAMYLCATSRGQGNEQYFGPGTRLTVT.

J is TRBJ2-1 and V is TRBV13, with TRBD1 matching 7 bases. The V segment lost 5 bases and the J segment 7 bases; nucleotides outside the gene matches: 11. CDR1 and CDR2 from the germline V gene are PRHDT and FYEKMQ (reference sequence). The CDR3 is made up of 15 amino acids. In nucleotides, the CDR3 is TGTGCCAGCAGCCCAGAGACAGGGTTTTCAAATGAGCAGTTCTTC. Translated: CASSPETGFSNEQFF.

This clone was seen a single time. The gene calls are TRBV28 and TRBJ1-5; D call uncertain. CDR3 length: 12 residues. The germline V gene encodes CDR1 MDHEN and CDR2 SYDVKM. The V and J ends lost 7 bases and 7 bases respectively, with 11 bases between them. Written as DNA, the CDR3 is TGTGCCAGCAATCTAAACGGGCAGCCCCAGCATTTT. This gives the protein CASNLNGQPQHF. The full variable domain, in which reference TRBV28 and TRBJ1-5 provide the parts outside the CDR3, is DVKVTQSSRYLVKRTGEKVFLECVQDMDHENMFWYRQDPGLGLRLIYFSYDVKMKEKGDIPEGYSVSREKKERFSLILESASTNQTSMYLCASNLNGQPQHFGDGTRLSIL.

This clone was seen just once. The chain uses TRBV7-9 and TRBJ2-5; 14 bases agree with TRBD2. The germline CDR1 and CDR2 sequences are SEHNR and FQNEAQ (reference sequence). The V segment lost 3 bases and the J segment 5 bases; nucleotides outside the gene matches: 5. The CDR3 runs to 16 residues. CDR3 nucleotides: TGTGCCAGCAGCTTGACTAGCGGGAGGGCCGGGGAGACCCAGTACTTC. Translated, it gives CASSLTSGRAGETQYF.

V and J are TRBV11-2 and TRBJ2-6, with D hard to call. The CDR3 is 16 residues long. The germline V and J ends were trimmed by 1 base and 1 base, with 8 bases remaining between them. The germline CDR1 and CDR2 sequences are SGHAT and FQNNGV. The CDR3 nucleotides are TGTGCCAGCAGCTTAGGGCCAGGTTCTGGGGCCAACGTCCTGACTTTC. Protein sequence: CASSLGPGSGANVLTF.

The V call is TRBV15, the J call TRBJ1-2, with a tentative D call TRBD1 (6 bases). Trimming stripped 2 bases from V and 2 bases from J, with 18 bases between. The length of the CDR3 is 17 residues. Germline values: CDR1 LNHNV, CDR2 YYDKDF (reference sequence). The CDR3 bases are TGTGCCACCAGCAGAAAAGGGGGTGGCGGTTTAAACTATGGCTACACCTTC. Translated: CATSRKGGGGLNYGYTF.

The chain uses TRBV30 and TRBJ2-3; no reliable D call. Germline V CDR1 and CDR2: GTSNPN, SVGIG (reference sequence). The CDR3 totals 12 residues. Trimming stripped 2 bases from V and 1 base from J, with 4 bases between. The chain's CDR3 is CAWSLGTDTQYF. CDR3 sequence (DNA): TGTGCCTGGAGTCTAGGCACAGATACGCAGTATTTT.

Written as DNA, the CDR3 is TGCAGCGTTGAGGGCAGGGAAACAGATACGCAGTATTTT. Its translation: CSVEGRETDTQYF. The V and J genes are TRBV29-1 and TRBJ2-3; a weak D match, TRBD1 (5 bases). This CDR3 contains 13 residues. CDR1 and CDR2 from the germline V gene are SQVTM and ANQGSEA. The germline V and J ends were trimmed by 3 bases and 3 bases, with 10 bases remaining between them.

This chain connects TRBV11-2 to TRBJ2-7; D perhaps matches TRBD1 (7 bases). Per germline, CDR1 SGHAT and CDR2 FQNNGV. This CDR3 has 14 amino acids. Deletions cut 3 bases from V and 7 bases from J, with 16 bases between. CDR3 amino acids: CASSFDREVGEQYF. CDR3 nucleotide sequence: TGTGCCAGCAGCTTTGACAGGGAGGTTGGGGAGCAGTACTTC.

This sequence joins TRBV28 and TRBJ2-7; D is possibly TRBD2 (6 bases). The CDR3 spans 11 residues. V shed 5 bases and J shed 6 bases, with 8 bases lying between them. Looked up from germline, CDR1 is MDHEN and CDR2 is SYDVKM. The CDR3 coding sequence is TGTGCCAGCAGTACGGGGGTCGAGCAGTACTTC. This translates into CASSTGVEQYF.

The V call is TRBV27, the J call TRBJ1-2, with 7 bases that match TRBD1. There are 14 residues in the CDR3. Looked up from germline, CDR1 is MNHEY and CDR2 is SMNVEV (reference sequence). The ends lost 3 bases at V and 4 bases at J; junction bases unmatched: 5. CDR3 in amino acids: CASSFTTGSYGYTF. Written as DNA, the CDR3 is TGTGCCAGCAGTTTTACGACAGGGAGCTATGGCTACACCTTC.

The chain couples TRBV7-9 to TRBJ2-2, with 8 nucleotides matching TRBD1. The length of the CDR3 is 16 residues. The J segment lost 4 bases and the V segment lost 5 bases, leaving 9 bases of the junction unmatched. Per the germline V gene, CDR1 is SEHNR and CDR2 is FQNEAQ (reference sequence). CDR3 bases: TGTGCCAGCAGCCAGCCGCAGGGGGCGGTCACCGGGGAGCTGTTTTTT. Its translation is CASSQPQGAVTGELFF.

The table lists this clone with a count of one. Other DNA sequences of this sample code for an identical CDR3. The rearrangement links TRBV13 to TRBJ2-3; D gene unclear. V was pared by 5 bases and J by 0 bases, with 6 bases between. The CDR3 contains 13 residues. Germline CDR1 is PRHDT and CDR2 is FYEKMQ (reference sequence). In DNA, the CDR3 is TGTGCCAGCAGCCCCCCGAGCACAGATACGCAGTATTTT. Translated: CASSPPSTDTQYF. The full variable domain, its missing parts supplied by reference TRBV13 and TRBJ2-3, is AAGVIQSPRHLIKEKRETATLKCYPIPRHDTVYWYQQGPGQDPQFLISFYEKMQSDKGSIPDRFSAQQFSDYHSELNMSSLELGDSALYFCASSPPSTDTQYFGPGTRLTVL.

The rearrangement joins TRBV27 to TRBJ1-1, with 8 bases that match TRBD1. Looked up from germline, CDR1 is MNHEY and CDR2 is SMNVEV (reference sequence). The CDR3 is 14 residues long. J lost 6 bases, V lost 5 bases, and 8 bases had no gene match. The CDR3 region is CASSDWDRFPEAFF. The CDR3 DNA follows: TGTGCCAGCAGTGATTGGGACAGGTTTCCTGAAGCTTTCTTT.

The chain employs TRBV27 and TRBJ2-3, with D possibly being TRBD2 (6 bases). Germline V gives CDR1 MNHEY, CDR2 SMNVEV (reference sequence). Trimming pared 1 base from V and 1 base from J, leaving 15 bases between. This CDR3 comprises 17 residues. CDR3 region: CASSLWEAAGRTDTQYF. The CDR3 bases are TGTGCCAGCAGTTTATGGGAGGCGGCGGGACGCACAGATACGCAGTATTTT.

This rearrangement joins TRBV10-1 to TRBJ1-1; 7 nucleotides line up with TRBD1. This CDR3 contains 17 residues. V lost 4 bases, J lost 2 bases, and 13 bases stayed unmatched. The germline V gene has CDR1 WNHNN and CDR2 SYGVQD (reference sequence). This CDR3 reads CASSVSGNSGGNTEAFF. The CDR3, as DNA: TGCGCCAGCAGTGTCTCCGGAAATTCAGGGGGTAACACTGAAGCTTTCTTT.

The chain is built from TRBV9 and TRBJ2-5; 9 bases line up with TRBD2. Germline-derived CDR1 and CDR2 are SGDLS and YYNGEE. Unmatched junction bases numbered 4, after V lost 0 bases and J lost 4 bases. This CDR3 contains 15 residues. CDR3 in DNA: TGTGCCAGCAGCGTAGGGGCTAGCGGGGTAGAGACCCAGTACTTC. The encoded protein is CASSVGASGVETQYF.